This T cell receptor beta chain was observed in a study of OX40 agonist ivuxolimab in advanced cancers. Libraries were prepared by immunoSEQ multiplex PCR; TCRdb keeps only in-frame clonotypes and omits some of them. The repertoire holds roughly 56,000 clones, with roughly 80% as singletons. Trimming shortened V by 6 bases and J by 6 bases, and 16 bases separated the two germline ends. Germline V gene sequence: CDR1 MRHNA, CDR2 SNTAGT. The CDR3 covers 14 residues. The sequencing used CD4+ or CD8+ T cells sorted from blood, collected in a trial of the OX40 agonist ivuxolimab. The chain uses TRBV6-4 and TRBJ2-3; TRBD1 might be the D (6 bases). The source of this sequence is an adult with an advanced solid tumor such as melanoma, head and neck, liver or kidney cancer. The CDR3 sequence: CASSRKGVGDTQYF. Written as DNA, the CDR3 is TGTGCCAGCAGCCGAAAGGGGGTCGGGGATACGCAGTATTTT.